These T cell receptor beta chains were read from a single sample in a study of response to subunit inactivated influenza vaccine. TCRdb re-called the RT-PCR reads with MiXCR, one entry per CDR3 protein. Among around 750,000 distinct CDR3 sequences listed, about 20% were seen once. The sample in question was PBMCs from blood, obtained approximately 5 days after vaccination. These receptor sequences come from a man aged 45-65 years who received an inactivated influenza vaccine. CDR3s include the opening cysteine and the closing phenylalanine or tryptophan. Each record gives: V gene, J gene, CDR3 protein.

V gene: TRBV6-5
J gene: TRBJ2-5
CDR3 protein: CASSYVGEETQYF

V gene: TRBV7-9
J gene: TRBJ2-1
CDR3 protein: CASSLAHSYNEQFF

V gene: TRBV20-1
J gene: TRBJ2-2
CDR3 protein: CSAILADTGELFF

V gene: TRBV11-2
J gene: TRBJ2-1
CDR3 protein: CASSPQAGGPYEQFF

V gene: TRBV7-8
J gene: TRBJ2-2
CDR3 protein: CASRSRDTGELFF

V gene: TRBV28
J gene: TRBJ2-7
CDR3 protein: CASSPSGTLYEQYF

V gene: TRBV27
J gene: TRBJ1-6
CDR3 protein: CASSPQVFSNSPLHF

V gene: TRBV10-3
J gene: TRBJ2-7
CDR3 protein: CAISEGQHSYEQYF

V gene: TRBV6-6
J gene: TRBJ1-4
CDR3 protein: CASIRGAGEKLFF

V gene: TRBV5-1
J gene: TRBJ2-2
CDR3 protein: CASSLSGTGELFF

V gene: TRBV12-3/TRBV12-4
J gene: TRBJ1-2
CDR3 protein: CASSLGGGIGYGYTF

V gene: TRBV6-5
J gene: TRBJ2-7
CDR3 protein: CASSYIGQGNYEQYF

V gene: TRBV5-1
J gene: TRBJ2-5
CDR3 protein: CASSPSTARGTQYF

V gene: TRBV6-2/TRBV6-3
J gene: TRBJ2-1
CDR3 protein: CASSRVQSSYNEQFF

V gene: TRBV4-3
J gene: TRBJ2-7
CDR3 protein: CASSQDWGTSTPEQYF

V gene: TRBV7-8
J gene: TRBJ2-5
CDR3 protein: CASSTRTSGAGGVETQYF

V gene: TRBV29-1
J gene: TRBJ2-5
CDR3 protein: CSVQRGQETQYF

V gene: TRBV20-1
J gene: TRBJ2-7
CDR3 protein: CSARWPQGTHEQYF

V gene: TRBV6-1
J gene: TRBJ2-1
CDR3 protein: CASIQDRVGNEQFF

V gene: TRBV12-3/TRBV12-4
J gene: TRBJ2-7
CDR3 protein: CASSETGWGSYEQYF

V gene: TRBV5-1
J gene: TRBJ2-5
CDR3 protein: CASSLRRGGSETQYF

V gene: TRBV20-1
J gene: TRBJ2-5
CDR3 protein: CSAILEQGPRETQYF

V gene: TRBV6-2/TRBV6-3
J gene: TRBJ2-2
CDR3 protein: CASRWDRRVAGELFF

V gene: TRBV7-9
J gene: TRBJ1-2
CDR3 protein: CASSLVNRGNYGYTF

V gene: TRBV30
J gene: TRBJ1-6
CDR3 protein: CAWSVRGHYNSPLHF

V gene: TRBV5-1
J gene: TRBJ2-1
CDR3 protein: CASSSDYGTYYNEQFF

V gene: TRBV11-2
J gene: TRBJ2-3
CDR3 protein: CASSLDLWDTQYF

V gene: TRBV6-5
J gene: TRBJ1-2
CDR3 protein: CASSSVNSGYTF

V gene: TRBV24-1
J gene: TRBJ2-2
CDR3 protein: CATSDLSRGRNTGELFF

V gene: TRBV6-1
J gene: TRBJ1-3
CDR3 protein: CASRTKTPGSGNTIYF

V gene: TRBV11-2
J gene: TRBJ2-6
CDR3 protein: CASSPLRGYGANVLTF

V gene: TRBV6-6
J gene: TRBJ2-7
CDR3 protein: CASSYPPHEQYF

V gene: TRBV28
J gene: TRBJ2-3
CDR3 protein: CASSPNRNFKYF

V gene: TRBV28
J gene: TRBJ1-5
CDR3 protein: CASSPQWTGRQGRGGNQPQHF